A single sample gave rise to the 5 T cell receptor beta chains below, sequenced in a study of T cell repertoires and Cas9 in healthy adults. The method was immunoSEQ multiplex PCR; TCRdb's version includes in-frame clones alone and lacks a portion of them. The sample includes more than 20,000 clones, 85% to 95% of them seen just once. Sample: CD4+ effector T cells (CD127+, CD25-, CD137-, CD154-) from PBMCs; culture status not recorded. The receptors shown here come from a human donor in good health.

The rearrangement joins TRBV2 to TRBJ1-1, with TRBD1 matching 8 bases. Germline loops: CDR1 SNHLY, CDR2 FYNNEI. The ends lost 2 bases at V and 7 bases at J; junction bases unmatched: 9. This CDR3 is built from 15 residues. The CDR3 loop is CASSEYDRGRGEAFF. The CDR3, as DNA: TGTGCCAGCAGTGAATACGACAGGGGCAGGGGTGAAGCTTTCTTT.

The CDR3 protein is CASPPLRGTGNTEAFF. The DNA for the CDR3 is TGTGCCAGCCCCCCCCTGAGGGGGACTGGAAACACTGAAGCTTTCTTT. The J gene is TRBJ1-1, the V gene TRBV28, with D possibly matching TRBD1 (6 bases). The CDR3 loop spans 16 amino acids. The V end lost 8 bases, the J end lost 2 bases, and 21 bases lay between the germline ends. Germline CDR1 and CDR2: MDHEN and SYDVKM.

The rearrangement links TRBV7-2 to TRBJ1-2, with 8 bases lining up with TRBD1. The CDR3 length is 13 residues. In germline, CDR1 is SGHTA, CDR2 FQGNSA. V gave up 5 bases and J gave up 7 bases; unmatched junction bases: 6. The CDR3 protein is CASSEDRARGYTF. The CDR3 DNA follows: TGTGCCAGCAGCGAGGACAGGGCCCGTGGCTACACCTTC.

This clone was seen a single time. V gene TRBV18 combines with J gene TRBJ2-1; D could derive from TRBD1 or TRBD2 (5 bases each). The V gene's germline CDR1 is KGHSH and CDR2 LQKENI. The V end lost 6 bases, the J end lost 1 base, and 13 bases lay between the germline ends. The CDR3 is 15 residues long. The CDR3: CASSPEGLSYNEQFF. CDR3 coding DNA: TGTGCCAGCTCCCCCGAGGGGCTGTCCTACAATGAGCAGTTCTTC.

The chain carries TRBV29-1 and TRBJ2-5; D not certain. V lost 6 bases, J lost 0 bases, and 8 bases lay in between. CDR3 length: 12 amino acids. The germline gives CDR1 SQVTM, CDR2 ANQGSEA. The CDR3 loop is CSVRAYQETQYF. Here the CDR3 DNA reads TGCAGCGTCCGAGCGTACCAAGAGACCCAGTACTTC.